This T cell receptor beta chain stems from a study of T cell repertoires in cytomegalovirus infection. For the study at large: The public TCR beta signatures pointed to both CMV infection and matching HLA type.

Study-wide results and limits: Dominating the ex vivo response were HLA-C-restricted CMV-specific TCR beta clonotypes. Based on cumulative public TCR beta family frequency, carriers of CMV plus the relevant HLA were identified.

V lost 1 base, J lost 4 bases, and 10 bases stayed unmatched. Germline CDR1 is SGHRS and CDR2 is YFSETQ. This CDR3 spans 17 amino acids. Turning to this clonotype: Its cognate antigen is unknown.

TCRdb reprocessed the reads via MiXCR and lists one record per CDR3 protein. The table lists about 140,000 distinct CDR3 sequences, about 6.1% of them singletons. This TCR derives from a human donor in good health (CMV status not recorded). Some clones in this sample may be carry-over from other donors' samples. The sample was PBMCs. V usage is TRBV5-1 and J usage is TRBJ2-2, with 7 bases aligning to TRBD1. The CDR3 nucleotides read TGCGCCAGCAGCTTGACGGCAGGGGGAGTATCCACCGGGGAGCTGTTTTTT. Residues: CASSLTAGGVSTGELFF.